The 8 T cell receptor beta chains listed next were all sequenced from one sample in a study of T cell repertoires in cytomegalovirus infection. TCRdb re-analysed the reads in MiXCR, keeping a single row per CDR3 protein. This sample yields 27,000 or so distinct CDR3 sequences, of which around a fifth are seen a single time; 80% to 90% belongs to the top ten. These receptors have no identified antigens. The sequencing here drew on CD8+ T cells from cultured PBMCs, taken from culture after CMV antigen stimulation. The receptors here all came from a human donor in good health (CMV status not recorded). Some clones in this sample may be carry-over from other donors' samples.

The rearrangement joins TRBV7-6 to TRBJ1-1; 7 bases match TRBD1. From germline, CDR1 is SGHVS and CDR2 FNYEAQ. CDR3 length: 13 residues. Unmatched junction bases numbered 5, after V lost 5 bases and J lost 5 bases. In DNA, the CDR3 is TGTGCCAGCAGCCATAGCAGGGGGACTGAAGCTTTCTTT. This translates into CASSHSRGTEAFF.

CDR3 loop: CASSLRYEQYF. The CDR3 nucleotides read TGTGCCAGCAGCCTCCGCTACGAGCAGTACTTC. The chain links TRBV7-2 to TRBJ2-7; D is unclear. V was pared by 5 bases and J by 3 bases, with 5 bases between. Germline loops: CDR1 SGHTA, CDR2 FQGNSA. The CDR3 has 11 residues.

The V gene is TRBV5-6, the J gene TRBJ1-1; no reliable D call. V shed 2 bases and J shed 6 bases, with 14 bases lying between them. The CDR3 contains 14 residues. The V gene's germline CDR1 is SGHDT and CDR2 YYEEEE. CDR3 DNA: TGTGCCAGCAGCTTTTTTACCGGACGGGCTGAAGCTTTCTTT. Its translation is CASSFFTGRAEAFF. The variable domain in full, completed from reference TRBV5-6 and TRBJ1-1, reads DAGVTQSPTHLIKTRGQQVTLRCSPKSGHDTVSWYQQALGQGPQFIFQYYEEEERQRGNFPDRFSGHQFPNYSSELNVNALLLGDSALYLCASSFFTGRAEAFFGQGTRLTVV.

This clonotype was seen more than once but under ten times. The V and J genes are TRBV5-1 and TRBJ1-4; 7 positions agree with TRBD1. The V and J ends lost 0 bases and 1 base, in that order; junction bases with no gene match: 9. This CDR3 spans 18 amino acids. Germline loops: CDR1 SGHRS, CDR2 YFSETQ. CDR3 DNA: TGCGCCAGCAGCTTGGTCCCAGGGGGAGTGCAAACTAATGAAAAACTGTTTTTT. The encoded protein is CASSLVPGGVQTNEKLFF.

This clonotype was observed a handful of times. The chain joins TRBV7-8 to TRBJ2-5; D possibly corresponds to TRBD2 (6 bases). CDR3 length: 13 residues. Germline assignment: CDR1 SGHVS and CDR2 FQNEAQ. V was clipped by 8 bases and J by 1 base, with 11 bases between them. In DNA, the CDR3 is TGTGCCAGCGGGGGGACTTCCCAAGAGACCCAGTACTTC. Amino acids: CASGGTSQETQYF.

In this sample, this clonotype turned up many times. The chain combines TRBV7-8 with TRBJ1-2; tentatively, D is TRBD1 (6 bases). The CDR3 totals 14 residues. CDR1 is SGHVS and CDR2 is FQNEAQ in the germline V gene. The ends were cut back, 6 bases at V and 8 bases at J, with 19 bases in the middle. CDR3 nucleotide sequence: TGTGCCAGCAGTTTTGGTTTGATCGGGGGCGGCTACACCTTC. As protein: CASSFGLIGGGYTF.

This clonotype was counted only a few times. V usage is TRBV7-2 and J usage is TRBJ2-7; 7 bases are shared with TRBD1. This CDR3 is 14 amino acids long. Germline CDR1 reads SGHTA; CDR2 reads FQGNSA. J gave up 4 bases and V 5 bases, and 8 bases lay outside the gene matches. CDR3 region: CASSNFPTGYEQYF. CDR3 bases: TGTGCCAGCAGCAACTTTCCGACAGGGTACGAGCAGTACTTC. The full variable domain, with the rest looked up from reference TRBV7-2 and TRBJ2-7, is GAGVSQSPSNKVTEKGKDVELRCDPISGHTALYWYRQSLGQGLEFLIYFQGNSAPDKSGLPSDRFSAERTGGSVSTLTIQRTQQEDSAVYLCASSNFPTGYEQYFGPGTRLTVT.

This sequence joins TRBV6-2 or TRBV6-3 and TRBJ2-7, with 8 bases aligning to TRBD1. With V trimmed by 6 bases and J by 5 bases, 9 bases remained unmatched. In germline, CDR1 is MNHEY, CDR2 SVGEGT. The CDR3 length is 14 residues. Here the CDR3 DNA reads TGTGCCAGCAGCCACAGGGGGTATTACGACGAGCAGTACTTC. Amino acid sequence: CASSHRGYYDEQYF.